The 16 T cell receptor beta chains in this list originate from one sample, sequenced in a study of blood T cells in healthy people across ages. The authors ran a second PCR of roughly 6 to 12 cycles using a sample-barcoded 5' primer and a J-beta primer mix. TCRdb analysed the 5' RACE reads with MiXCR anew, one entry per CDR3 protein. This table holds some 750,000 distinct CDR3 sequences, 22% found once. Sequencing used blood. These receptors originate from an older man in good health.

The rearrangement links TRBV28 to TRBJ2-2; 7 bases fit TRBD1. The CDR3 is made up of 15 amino acids. Germline CDR1 and CDR2: MDHEN and SYDVKM. The junction had 5 bases not matched to a gene; V was cut back by 2 bases and J by 5 bases. The CDR3 bases are TGTGCCAGCAGTTTAGCGACAGGGCGGACCGGGGAGCTGTTTTTT. Residues: CASSLATGRTGELFF.

The chain has TRBV7-9 and TRBJ2-2, with TRBD1 matching 9 bases. CDR1 and CDR2 from the germline V gene are SEHNR and FQNEAQ (reference sequence). Trimming at V came to 5 bases and at J to 5 bases, leaving 9 bases not matched to a gene. The CDR3 runs to 16 residues. The chain's CDR3 is CASSAMDRGRTGELFF. The CDR3 DNA reads as TGTGCCAGCAGCGCGATGGACAGGGGTAGGACCGGGGAGCTGTTTTTT. Variable domain in full (rest from reference TRBV7-9 and TRBJ2-2): DTGVSQNPRHKITKRGQNVTFRCDPISEHNRLYWYRQTLGQGPEFLTYFQNEAQLEKSRLLSDRFSAERPKGSFSTLEIQRTEQGDSAMYLCASSAMDRGRTGELFFGEGSRLTVL.

The V and J genes are TRBV6-1 and TRBJ2-3, with 14 nucleotides matching TRBD2. The CDR3 runs to 15 residues. Per germline, CDR1 MNHNS and CDR2 SASEGT. V lost 10 bases, J lost 5 bases, and 8 bases stayed unmatched. The CDR3 protein is CAITSGLAGVDTQYF. CDR3 sequence (DNA): TGTGCCATCACCTCGGGACTAGCGGGGGTAGATACGCAGTATTTT.

This clonotype has only a few counts. The V gene is TRBV7-2, the J gene TRBJ2-3; TRBD2 matches 11 bases. V trimming: 5 bases; J trimming: 14 bases; junction bases outside the gene matches: 9. Per the germline V gene, CDR1 is SGHTA and CDR2 is FQGNSA. The CDR3 contains 13 residues. Here the CDR3 DNA reads TGTGCCAGCAGCATAACGACTAGCGGGGACAGGTATTTT. It is translated as CASSITTSGDRYF.

This clonotype has just a few counts. V gene TRBV20-1 combines with J gene TRBJ1-2, with D possibly TRBD1 on 6 matching bases. CDR3 size: 13 residues. The germline CDR1 and CDR2 sequences are DFQATT and SNEGSKA (reference sequence). V shed 0 bases and J shed 8 bases, with 13 bases lying between them. CDR3 DNA sequence: TGCAGTGCTAGAGACGTGACAGGTGTCGGCTACACCTTC. Translating gives CSARDVTGVGYTF.

This clonotype came up a few times. One junction end disagrees with the germline gene, perhaps due to a read error. The V and J genes are TRBV12-3 or TRBV12-4 and TRBJ1-2; unclear D gene. The CDR3 runs 17 residues. CDR3 DNA sequence: TGTACCAGCAGTCCCCGCAATCCGTCGATTGCTAACTATGGCTACACCTTC. Protein product: CTSSPRNPSIANYGYTF.

This clonotype showed up just a few times. The gene calls are TRBV7-2 and TRBJ1-1; possible D gene TRBD1, 6 bases. Germline lookup yields CDR1 SGHTA and CDR2 FQGNSA. The germline V and J ends were trimmed by 0 bases and 8 bases, with 10 bases remaining between them. The CDR3 sequence is 13 residues long. For the CDR3, the DNA is TGTGCCAGCAGCTTAGCGCTTGGGGGCGAAGCTTTCTTT. It codes for CASSLALGGEAFF.

This clonotype was observed a few times. The V and J genes are TRBV3-1 and TRBJ2-1; no clear D. V gave up 0 bases and J gave up 3 bases, with 3 bases separating them. Germline V gene sequence: CDR1 LGHDT, CDR2 YNNKEL (reference sequence). There are 13 residues in the CDR3. The CDR3 DNA reads TGTGCCAGCAGCCAAGATTACTACAATGAGCAGTTCTTC. It translates to CASSQDYYNEQFF.

This sequence joins TRBV3-1 and TRBJ2-1; a possible D gene is TRBD2 (7 bases). The CDR3 covers 16 residues. From germline, CDR1 is LGHDT and CDR2 YNNKEL (reference sequence). The V end was cut by 2 bases, the J end by 8 bases, with 19 bases between. The CDR3 protein is CASSQKSGTNFDEQFF. The CDR3 DNA reads as TGTGCCAGCAGCCAAAAGAGCGGGACAAATTTCGATGAGCAGTTCTTC.

This clonotype has at least ten counts. The DNA of the CDR3 is TGTGCCAGCAGTTTCCGAAACTATGGCTACACCTTC. Its translation: CASSFRNYGYTF. The rearrangement links TRBV11-2 to TRBJ1-2; D ambiguous. V lost 6 bases, J lost 2 bases, and 7 bases lay in between. The CDR3 runs 12 residues. CDR1 SGHAT and CDR2 FQNNGV come from the germline V gene. Supplemented by reference TRBV11-2 and TRBJ1-2, the full variable domain reads EAGVAQSPRYKIIEKRQSVAFWCNPISGHATLYWYQQILGQGPKLLIQFQNNGVVDDSQLPKDRFSAERLKGVDSTLKIQPAKLEDSAVYLCASSFRNYGYTFGSGTRLTVV.

The chain uses TRBV12-3 or TRBV12-4 and TRBJ1-1, with TRBD1 matching 8 bases. This CDR3 contains 14 residues. V shed 2 bases, J shed 7 bases, and the junction held 6 bases outside the gene matches. The CDR3 DNA follows: TGTGCCAGCAGTTTACCCGACAGGGGTGGTGAAGCTTTCTTT. Protein sequence: CASSLPDRGGEAFF.

This chain links TRBV27 with TRBJ1-5, with D maybe TRBD1 (5 bases). The ends were cut back, 0 bases at V and 7 bases at J, with 13 bases in the middle. There are 15 residues in the CDR3. Germline loops: CDR1 MNHEY, CDR2 SMNVEV (reference sequence). CDR3 sequence reads: CASSLSSGRGQPQHF. The CDR3 coding sequence is TGTGCCAGCAGTTTATCGTCAGGGCGCGGGCAGCCCCAGCATTTT.

Only a few counts were recorded for this clonotype. The chain uses TRBV18 and TRBJ1-2, with 7 nucleotides matching TRBD1. The CDR3 loop spans 15 amino acids. After removal of 3 bases from V and 8 bases from J, the junction contained 12 bases not matched to a gene. Germline assignment: CDR1 KGHSH and CDR2 LQKENI. The CDR3 reads CASSPADRALGGYTF. In DNA form, the CDR3 reads TGTGCCAGCTCACCCGCAGACAGGGCTTTGGGCGGCTACACCTTC.

This clonotype turned up a few times. The chain couples TRBV2 to TRBJ2-5; 9 nucleotides line up with TRBD2. There are 15 residues in the CDR3. Germline V gene lookup returns CDR1 SNHLY and CDR2 FYNNEI. V lost 6 bases and J lost 5; bases outside the gene matches: 10. The CDR3 here is CASRKAGGVEETQYF. The CDR3 DNA reads TGTGCCAGCAGGAAAGCGGGGGGCGTTGAGGAGACCCAGTACTTC.

This clonotype was recorded only once. V gene TRBV20-1 combines with J gene TRBJ2-4; D possibly corresponds to TRBD2 (6 bases). V lost 3 bases, J lost 0 bases, and 12 bases lay in between. The CDR3 is 15 amino acids. From germline, CDR1 is DFQATT and CDR2 SNEGSKA (reference sequence). The DNA of the CDR3 is TGCAGTGCTAGGGGGGACGGGGGAGCCAAAAACATTCAGTACTTC. As protein: CSARGDGGAKNIQYF.

The V and J genes are TRBV29-1 and TRBJ1-1; 7 bases are a match to TRBD1. The J segment lost 11 bases and the V segment lost 7 bases, leaving 13 bases of the junction unmatched. This CDR3 region has 12 residues. CDR1 is SQVTM, CDR2 ANQGSEA, per germline. The CDR3 is CSAERGRGFAFF. The CDR3 bases are TGCAGCGCTGAGAGGGGCAGGGGGTTTGCTTTCTTT.